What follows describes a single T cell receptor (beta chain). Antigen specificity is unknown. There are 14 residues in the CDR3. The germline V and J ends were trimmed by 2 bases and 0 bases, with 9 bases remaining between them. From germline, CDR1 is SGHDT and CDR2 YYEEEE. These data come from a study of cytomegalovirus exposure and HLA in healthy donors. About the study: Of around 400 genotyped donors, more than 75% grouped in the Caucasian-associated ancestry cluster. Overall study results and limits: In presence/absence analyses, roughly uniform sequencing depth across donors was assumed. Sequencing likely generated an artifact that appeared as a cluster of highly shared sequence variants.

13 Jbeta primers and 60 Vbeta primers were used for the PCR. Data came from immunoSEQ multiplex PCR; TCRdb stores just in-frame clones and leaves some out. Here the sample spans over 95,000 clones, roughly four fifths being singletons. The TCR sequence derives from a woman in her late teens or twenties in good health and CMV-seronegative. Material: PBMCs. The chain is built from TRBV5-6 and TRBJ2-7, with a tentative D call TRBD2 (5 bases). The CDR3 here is CASSFQADSYEQYF. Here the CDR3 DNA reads TGTGCCAGCAGCTTCCAAGCGGACTCCTACGAGCAGTACTTC.